The T cell receptor beta chain under discussion was sequenced for a study of cytomegalovirus exposure and HLA in healthy donors. Whole-study results and caveats: In a later analysis, CMV-associated beta chains were mostly HLA-associated, it appeared.

In its sample, this clone was seen once. Antigen: not known. The CDR3 has 16 amino acids. V lost 6 bases, J lost 3 bases, and 15 bases lay in between. The germline V gene has CDR1 WSHSY and CDR2 SAAADI. 13 Jbeta primers and 60 Vbeta primers were used for the PCR. This table comes from immunoSEQ multiplex PCR, and its TCRdb copy is limited to in-frame clones, with some not included. The data contain some 110,000 clones, approximately 72% of them singletons. Sequenced sample: PBMCs. J is TRBJ2-6 and V is TRBV10-2; possible D gene TRBD2, 6 bases. The TCR was taken from a man younger than 30 in good health and CMV-seronegative. The CDR3 DNA sequence: TGCGCCAGCAGCCTCTCGGTGGGACTTGGGGCCAACGTCCTGACTTTC. It is translated as CASSLSVGLGANVLTF.